The rows below give T cell receptor beta chains drawn from one sample of a study of blood T cell repertoires in COVID-19. This table comes from immunoSEQ multiplex PCR, and its TCRdb copy is limited to in-frame clones, with some not included. The data contain roughly 400,000 clones, about 83% of them singletons. Sequencing was carried out using PBMCs or T cells enriched from blood (not recorded which). The source is a woman aged 50 to 60 who had recovered from COVID-19. Each CDR3 is given with its conserved first and last residue. D genes are given only for firm matches. Size is omitted from some rows. Given values are once, few, many or a class for expanded clones.

NA	TRBV27	TRBJ1-6	TRBD1	TGTGCCAGCAGAGCGACCGGGACAGGGTATTCACCCCTCCACTTT	CASRATGTGYSPLHF
NA	TRBV27	TRBJ2-2	NA	TGTGCCAGCAGTTTACGCCCGCCCGGGACACAGGCAAGAGGGGAGCTGTTTTTT	CASSLRPPGTQARGELFF
NA	TRBV5-5	TRBJ2-5	TRBD1	TGTGCCAGCAGCTTTAACGGGGACAGGGAGACCCAGTACTTC	CASSFNGDRETQYF
NA	TRBV15	TRBJ1-2	NA	TGTGCCACCAGCAGGGAGGGGACCGGTGGCTATGGCTACACCTTC	CATSREGTGGYGYTF
NA	TRBV5-1	TRBJ2-5	NA	TGCGCCAGCAGCCTTGGAGGTGCGGAAGAGACCCAGTACTTC	CASSLGGAEETQYF
once	TRBV6-5	TRBJ2-7	NA	TGTGCCAGCAGTTCACAGACAGGTCTCCACGAGCAGTACTTC	CASSSQTGLHEQYF
once	TRBV30	TRBJ2-3	TRBD2	TGTGCCTGGAGCCGGGGACTAGCGGTCCGCACAGATACGCAGTATTTT	CAWSRGLAVRTDTQYF
NA	TRBV7-2	TRBJ2-2	TRBD1	TGTGCCAGCAGCTCTACAGGGGGCAGGACCGGGGAGCTGTTTTTT	CASSSTGGRTGELFF
NA	TRBV5-8	TRBJ2-3	NA	TGTGCCAGCAGCTTGGCGAGGGACTCGGGGGTTTACGATACGCAGTATTTT	CASSLARDSGVYDTQYF
NA	TRBV3-1/TRBV3-2	TRBJ1-1	NA	TGTGCCAGCAGCCAAAACTACGGCTTGGGAGGGAACACTGAAGCTTTCTTT	CASSQNYGLGGNTEAFF
NA	TRBV7-9	TRBJ1-4	NA	TGTGCCAGCAGCTTGCGGACAGACAATGAAAAACTGTTTTTT	CASSLRTDNEKLFF
NA	TRBV7-8	TRBJ1-2	NA	TGTGCCAGCAGCCAAACTCCGGGCTATGGCTACACCTTC	CASSQTPGYGYTF
NA	TRBV7-9	TRBJ1-2	NA	TGTGCCAGCAGCCCACAGTTAGTCTATGGCTACACCTTC	CASSPQLVYGYTF
NA	TRBV28	TRBJ2-3	TRBD2	TGTGCCAGCCTAGCGGGGCACATCGAGGGAGATACGCAGTATTTT	CASLAGHIEGDTQYF
NA	TRBV28	TRBJ1-3	NA	TGTGCCAGCAGTTTATGGGTCAGCACGGGTAACGGAAACACCATATATTTT	CASSLWVSTGNGNTIYF
NA	TRBV27	TRBJ2-3	NA	TGTGCCAGCGGGTTGCTTCGTCAGGGGTCAGATACGCAGTATTTT	CASGLLRQGSDTQYF
NA	TRBV7-2	TRBJ2-1	TRBD2	TGTGCCAGCAGCTTAGACCCGACTAGCGGGGGTACAACCTACAATGAGCAGTTCTTC	CASSLDPTSGGTTYNEQFF
NA	TRBV5-4	TRBJ2-7	NA	TGTGCCAGCAGCGGATACAGGGTTTTAGACGAGCAGTACTTC	CASSGYRVLDEQYF
NA	TRBV4-2	TRBJ1-1	TRBD1	TGTGCCAGCAGCCAAGATCCGGGACAGGGGAACACTGAAGCTTTCTTT	CASSQDPGQGNTEAFF
NA	TRBV9	TRBJ1-3	NA	TGTGCCAGCAGCGTAGGTCCGGGGTCTTCGGGAAACACCATATATTTT	CASSVGPGSSGNTIYF
once	TRBV4-2	TRBJ1-1	NA	TGTGCCAGCAGCCGAACAATGAACACTGAAGCTTTCTTT	CASSRTMNTEAFF
NA	TRBV6-9	TRBJ1-1	TRBD1	TGTGCCAGCAGTGACAGGGGGACGCCGAACACTGAAGCTTTCTTT	CASSDRGTPNTEAFF
NA	TRBV29-1	TRBJ1-1	NA	TGCAGCGTTGAGGAACAGGGGAACACTGAAGCTTTCTTT	CSVEEQGNTEAFF
NA	TRBV5-6	TRBJ2-7	TRBD2	TGTGCCAGCAGCTTGCGGCTAGCGGGCTTCTACGAGCAGTACTTC	CASSLRLAGFYEQYF
NA	TRBV20-1	TRBJ2-5	TRBD2	TGCAGTGCTAGTGTGGCGGGGGAGAAGACCCAGTACTTC	CSASVAGEKTQYF
NA	TRBV19	TRBJ1-5	TRBD1	TGTGCCAGTAGTATCGGACAGGGGGGACGGCAGCCCCAGCATTTT	CASSIGQGGRQPQHF
once	TRBV29-1	TRBJ2-1	TRBD2	TGCAGCGTTGTGGCGGGGGAAGGGCAGTTCTTC	CSVVAGEGQFF
NA	TRBV28	TRBJ1-2	TRBD1	TGTGCCAGCAGTAGTTCAGGGGGCTATGGCTACACCTTC	CASSSSGGYGYTF
NA	TRBV7-8	TRBJ1-3	NA	TGTGCCAGCAGCTTAGCGGAGACGGGTGGAAACACCATATATTTT	CASSLAETGGNTIYF
NA	TRBV13	TRBJ1-5	NA	TGTGCCAGCAGCCTCGCGACCTCGACAGGCAGGAATCAGCCCCAGCATTTT	CASSLATSTGRNQPQHF
few	TRBV7-9	TRBJ1-2	NA	TGTGCCAGCAGCTTAGCGCTGGGGGGAAGCTCCTATGGCTACACCTTC	CASSLALGGSSYGYTF
NA	TRBV12-3/TRBV12-4	TRBJ1-4	TRBD1	TGTGCCAGCAGTTTGGGGACAGGTGAAAAACTGTTTTTT	CASSLGTGEKLFF
NA	TRBV30	TRBJ2-5	TRBD2	TGTGCCTGGACTGTGGCTAGCGGGGGGGAGACCCAGTACTTC	CAWTVASGGETQYF
few	TRBV28	TRBJ2-7	NA	TGTGCCAGCAGCGCGGGCCCGGCAGGGGACGAGCAGTACTTC	CASSAGPAGDEQYF
NA	TRBV2	TRBJ2-3	TRBD1	TGTGCCAACCTAGGGACAGTTCGCACAGATACGCAGTATTTT	CANLGTVRTDTQYF
NA	TRBV7-9	TRBJ1-4	NA	TGTGCCAGCAGCTTAGCCGGGTTGGGTGAAAAACTGTTTTTT	CASSLAGLGEKLFF
NA	TRBV5-1	TRBJ2-5	NA	TGCGCCAGCAGCTTGGCCGTCCAAGAGACCCAGTACTTC	CASSLAVQETQYF
NA	TRBV3-1/TRBV3-2	TRBJ1-5	TRBD1	TGTGCCAGCAGCGCGGGACAGGGAAATCAGCCCCAGCATTTT	CASSAGQGNQPQHF
once	TRBV4-3	TRBJ1-1	NA	TGCGCCAGCAGCCAAGATGCGCACCAGGCAGTGAACACTGAAGCTTTCTTT	CASSQDAHQAVNTEAFF
NA	TRBV4-1	TRBJ2-7	TRBD2	TGCGCCAGCAGCCGAGGAGCGGGGACTAACTACGAGCAGTACTTC	CASSRGAGTNYEQYF
NA	TRBV5-4	TRBJ1-1	NA	TGTGCCAGCAGCTTCCCAACAGGGAACACTGAAGCTTTCTTT	CASSFPTGNTEAFF
once	TRBV9	TRBJ2-1	NA	TGTGCCAGCAGCGCCACTCCGACGGGTACGAATGAGCAGTTCTTC	CASSATPTGTNEQFF
NA	TRBV18	TRBJ2-7	NA	TGTGCCAGCTCACCACAGGACAACTCCTACGAGCAGTACTTC	CASSPQDNSYEQYF
NA	TRBV25-1	TRBJ1-1	NA	TGTGCCAGCAGTGAATTAGGGGGGAACACTGAAGCTTTCTTT	CASSELGGNTEAFF
NA	TRBV7-6	TRBJ1-1	NA	TGTGCCAGCAGCTCTGACAGTGGGGGGGAGTACACTGAAGCTTTCTTT	CASSSDSGGEYTEAFF
NA	TRBV6-5	TRBJ2-5	NA	TGTGCCAGCAAAAGGGGGGGCGGCGAGACCCAGTACTTC	CASKRGGGETQYF